This is a list of T cell receptor beta chains from one sample in a study of T cells in Graves' hyperthyroidism and ophthalmopathy. TCRdb fed the multiplex PCR reads into MiXCR, producing one record per CDR3 protein. The top ten hold around 8% of the sample, which has a few hundred thousand distinct CDR3 sequences, roughly 46% seen once. The sequenced sample was peripheral blood or thyroid tissue (not recorded which). The receptors were sampled from a woman between 18 and 29 years old with Graves' hyperthyroidism. Both conserved end residues are trimmed from each CDR3. Each record gives: CDR3 protein, V gene.

CDR3aa: SASGSGAGNTIY; v_gene: TRBV20-1
CDR3aa: SARVPDEQY; v_gene: TRBV20-1
CDR3aa: ASSYKTGDYEQY; v_gene: TRBV7-9
CDR3aa: ASSHRVNIEAL; v_gene: TRBV12-3/TRBV12-4
CDR3aa: ASNSFYSGANVLT; v_gene: TRBV2
CDR3aa: ATSSERVSETQY; v_gene: TRBV15
CDR3aa: ASSQTTGGHGYT; v_gene: TRBV14
CDR3aa: AITWGQPINYGYT; v_gene: TRBV10-3
CDR3aa: ASSSGTSGPNTGELF; v_gene: TRBV7-3
CDR3aa: ASSLGWENTGELF; v_gene: TRBV7-9
CDR3aa: ASSLAGTSGSGANVLT; v_gene: TRBV13
CDR3aa: ASSPGGYNEQFYSGANVLT; v_gene: TRBV7-7
CDR3aa: ATSSQDSGATNEKLF; v_gene: TRBV15
CDR3aa: AGSPRQWLNQPQH; v_gene: TRBV6-2/TRBV6-3
CDR3aa: ASTKDRDMNTEAF; v_gene: TRBV19
CDR3aa: STTTGGATNEKLF; v_gene: TRBV29-1
CDR3aa: ASSYSGTSNQPQH; v_gene: TRBV7-9
CDR3aa: SQDPRTRSYEQY; v_gene: TRBV29-1
CDR3aa: SATPVGGIEAF; v_gene: TRBV20-1
CDR3aa: SVLAGVVETQY; v_gene: TRBV29-1
CDR3aa: ASSSLAGNTGELF; v_gene: TRBV5-1
CDR3aa: ATSGITGGGEQF; v_gene: TRBV24-1
CDR3aa: ATMGAGYGYT; v_gene: TRBV5-6
CDR3aa: ASSLREKDEQY; v_gene: TRBV7-2
CDR3aa: ASSLYLYEQY; v_gene: TRBV28
CDR3aa: AIRGSGNGNNYGYT; v_gene: TRBV10-3
CDR3aa: ASSPRGGKLF; v_gene: TRBV27
CDR3aa: SARVGDYDTEAF; v_gene: TRBV20-1